The 14 T cell receptor beta chains listed next were all sequenced from one sample in a study of T cells after yellow fever vaccination. TCRdb itself ran the 5' RACE reads through MiXCR, one entry per CDR3 protein. Here the sample spans around 500,000 distinct CDR3 sequences, 20% to 25% being singletons. The source was PBMCs, collected about 20 days after the first yellow fever vaccination. Every receptor here comes from a man aged 18 to 30 who received the YFV17D yellow fever vaccine.

The chain combines TRBV23-1 with TRBJ2-1, with 7 positions matching TRBD1. Being an ORF, TRBV23-1 has a function that is uncertain. The CDR3 is made up of 18 amino acids. Losses at the gene ends were 4 bases for V and 4 bases for J; bases not matched to a gene: 16. This CDR3 reads CASSLDRSGNYAYNEQFF. In DNA form, the CDR3 reads TGCGCCAGCAGTCTGGACAGGTCCGGGAATTACGCATACAATGAGCAGTTCTTC.

This rearrangement joins TRBV25-1 to TRBJ2-1, with D hard to call. The ends were cut back, 5 bases at V and 9 bases at J, with 17 bases in the middle. Germline assignment: CDR1 MGHDK and CDR2 SYGVNS. The CDR3 contains 14 residues. The CDR3 DNA sequence: TGTGCCAGCAGTAGTTACTCCTACCTTACTGAGCAGTTCTTC. Its protein is CASSSYSYLTEQFF.

There are a few counts of this clonotype. The chain has TRBV9 and TRBJ2-7; 9 nucleotides match TRBD2. CDR1 and CDR2 from the germline V gene are SGDLS and YYNGEE. The length of the CDR3 is 16 residues. V was pared by 4 bases and J by 1 base, with 9 bases of the junction left unmatched. The CDR3: CASSPHGRGGSYEQYF. CDR3 coding DNA: TGTGCCAGCAGCCCCCATGGGCGGGGGGGTTCCTACGAGCAGTACTTC.

The rearrangement links TRBV6-5 to TRBJ1-6; D gene unclear. From germline, CDR1 is MNHEY and CDR2 SVGAGI. Trimming took 4 bases from V and 6 from J, leaving 10 bases between them. The CDR3 runs 14 residues. The CDR3 DNA is TGTGCCAGCAGTTCCAACCAACTTAATTCACCCCTCCACTTT. This codes for CASSSNQLNSPLHF.

The chain recombines TRBV4-3 with TRBJ2-3; D remains ambiguous. The CDR3 contains 13 residues. Germline V CDR1 and CDR2: LGHNA, YSLEER. V lost 9 bases and J 2 bases, leaving 12 bases between the germline ends. The CDR3 here is CASTQELTDTQYF. In DNA, the CDR3 is TGCGCCAGTACGCAGGAGCTCACAGATACGCAGTATTTT.

The chain has TRBV7-6 and TRBJ2-3; D call uncertain. V was pared by 3 bases and J by 7 bases, with 11 bases between. Germline lookup yields CDR1 SGHVS and CDR2 FNYEAQ. The CDR3 runs to 13 residues. CDR3 coding DNA: TGTGCCAGCAGCTTGGAGAGTCAAAATACGCAGTATTTT. It yields the protein CASSLESQNTQYF.

The sample holds a few counts of this clonotype. The chain uses TRBV10-3 and TRBJ1-2; TRBD1 agrees at 7 bases. This CDR3 has 14 residues. With V trimmed by 0 bases and J by 6 bases, 4 bases remained unmatched. The germline V gene has CDR1 ENHRY and CDR2 SYGVKD. The CDR3 nucleotides are TGTGCCATCAGTGAGTCGGGAGGGGGCAATGGCTACACCTTC. This codes for CAISESGGGNGYTF.

The chain is built from TRBV6-1 and TRBJ1-2, with D uncertain. V was trimmed by 2 bases and J by 7 bases, leaving 14 bases between them. The germline V gene has CDR1 MNHNS and CDR2 SASEGT. CDR3 length: 14 amino acids. CDR3: CASSEKGPGRGYTF. Written as DNA, the CDR3 is TGTGCCAGCAGTGAAAAGGGCCCAGGTCGTGGCTACACCTTC.

This sequence joins TRBV4-1 and TRBJ2-3; 8 positions agree with TRBD1. V dropped 2 bases and J dropped 5; count of bases not matched to a gene: 9. Per germline, CDR1 MGHRA and CDR2 YSYEKL. The CDR3 length is 16 residues. The CDR3 here is CASSQPAQGAGDTQYF. CDR3 nucleotide sequence: TGCGCCAGCAGCCAACCAGCCCAGGGGGCGGGAGATACGCAGTATTTT.

The V gene is TRBV5-4, the J gene TRBJ2-7; D remains unclear. Trimming stripped 0 bases from V and 2 bases from J, with 9 bases between. Germline V gene lookup returns CDR1 SGHNT and CDR2 YYREEE (reference sequence). The CDR3 loop spans 14 amino acids. The CDR3 nucleotides read TGTGCCAGCAGCTTGGCACAGAACACCTACGAGCAGTACTTC. This gives the protein CASSLAQNTYEQYF.

This clonotype was found a few times. The chain combines TRBV7-9 with TRBJ2-3, with a tentative D call TRBD2 (6 bases). There are 16 residues in the CDR3. The V end lost 5 bases, the J end lost 3 bases, and 18 bases lay between the germline ends. Germline V gives CDR1 SEHNR, CDR2 FQNEAQ (reference sequence). This CDR3 reads CASSPGDFRLTDTQYF. As DNA, the CDR3 is TGTGCCAGCAGCCCGGGGGACTTCCGTTTAACAGATACGCAGTATTTT.

This clonotype was found a few times. This chain links TRBV5-1 with TRBJ2-1; D gene ambiguous. CDR1 is SGHRS, CDR2 YFSETQ, per germline. This CDR3 comprises 15 residues. V was pared by 4 bases and J by 1 base, with 12 bases between. CDR3 residues: CASSPMAGSYNEQFF. In DNA form, the CDR3 reads TGCGCCAGCAGCCCAATGGCCGGGTCCTACAATGAGCAGTTCTTC.

V and J are TRBV7-2 and TRBJ1-1, with 8 bases lining up with TRBD1. The CDR3 runs 13 residues. The junction had 6 bases not matched to a gene; V was cut back by 2 bases and J by 10 bases. Germline V gene lookup returns CDR1 SGHTA and CDR2 FQGNSA. The CDR3: CASSLSWTGPAFF. The CDR3 region has the DNA TGTGCCAGCAGCTTATCGTGGACAGGGCCAGCTTTCTTT.

This clonotype was seen only a few times. The J gene is TRBJ2-1, the V gene TRBV5-1, with D possibly TRBD2 on 5 matching bases. The CDR3 extends over 16 amino acids. The V gene's germline CDR1 is SGHRS and CDR2 YFSETQ. Trimming cost V 1 base and J 0 bases, with 11 bases left between them. CDR3 coding DNA: TGCGCCAGCAGCTTGAGCGGCCGCAGCTCCTACAATGAGCAGTTCTTC. It specifies CASSLSGRSSYNEQFF.